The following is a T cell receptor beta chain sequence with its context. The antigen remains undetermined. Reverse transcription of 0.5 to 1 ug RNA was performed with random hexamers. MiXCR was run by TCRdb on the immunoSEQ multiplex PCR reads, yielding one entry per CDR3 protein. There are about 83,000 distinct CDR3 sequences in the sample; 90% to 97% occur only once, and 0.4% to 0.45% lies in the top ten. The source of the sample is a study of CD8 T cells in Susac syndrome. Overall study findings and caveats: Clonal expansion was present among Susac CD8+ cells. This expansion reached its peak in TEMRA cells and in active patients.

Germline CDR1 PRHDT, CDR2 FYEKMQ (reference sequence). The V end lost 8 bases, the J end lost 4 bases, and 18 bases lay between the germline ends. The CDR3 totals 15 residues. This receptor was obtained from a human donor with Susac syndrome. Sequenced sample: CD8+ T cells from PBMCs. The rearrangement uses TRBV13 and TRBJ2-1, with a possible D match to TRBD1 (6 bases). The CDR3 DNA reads TGTGCCAGCGCGCCGATGACAGGAACTTACAATGAGCAGTTCTTC. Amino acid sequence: CASAPMTGTYNEQFF.